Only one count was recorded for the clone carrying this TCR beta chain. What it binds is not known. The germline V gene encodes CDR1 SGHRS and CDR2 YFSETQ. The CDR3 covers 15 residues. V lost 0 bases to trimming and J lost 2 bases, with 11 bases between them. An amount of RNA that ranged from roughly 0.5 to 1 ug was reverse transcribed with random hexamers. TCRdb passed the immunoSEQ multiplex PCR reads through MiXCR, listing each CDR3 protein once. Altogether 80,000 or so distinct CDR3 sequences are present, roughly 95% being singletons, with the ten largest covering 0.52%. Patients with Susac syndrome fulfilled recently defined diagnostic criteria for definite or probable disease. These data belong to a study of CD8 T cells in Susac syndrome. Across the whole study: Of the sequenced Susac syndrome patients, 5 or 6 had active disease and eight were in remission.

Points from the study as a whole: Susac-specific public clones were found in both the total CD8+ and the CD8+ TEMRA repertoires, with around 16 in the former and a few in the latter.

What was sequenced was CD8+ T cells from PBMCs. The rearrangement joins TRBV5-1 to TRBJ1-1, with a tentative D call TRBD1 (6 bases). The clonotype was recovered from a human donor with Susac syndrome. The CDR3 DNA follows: TGCGCCAGCAGCTTGGACGGGGGCCTTAACACTGAAGCTTTCTTT. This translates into CASSLDGGLNTEAFF.